The clone carrying this T cell receptor (beta chain) was detected a few times. CDR1 and CDR2 (germline): MNHEY, SMNVEV (reference sequence). This CDR3 has 16 residues. The V gene end was trimmed by 6 bases and the J gene end by 7 bases; junction bases not matched to a gene: 15. Library construction involved attaching unique molecular identifiers to individual cDNA molecules, which allowed quantitative, reproducible TCR counting. TCRdb reprocessed the RACE reads via MiXCR and lists one record per CDR3 protein. The sample comprises 100,000 to 150,000 distinct CDR3 sequences, 9% to 10% of which are singletons, and approximately 1.6% rests with the top ten. Noted time point: healthy volunteer bleed at 2 weeks. Total RNA extraction was carried out from unfractionated whole blood. The data stem from a study of human T cells and chemical hapten exposure.

This receptor was identified in a male donor in good health. Some clones in this sample may be carry-over from other donors' samples. Material: whole blood. The chain combines TRBV27 with TRBJ2-1; TRBD1 agrees at 7 bases. The CDR3 reads CASRTDRAVTINEQFF. The CDR3 nucleotides are TGTGCCAGCAGAACAGACAGGGCCGTTACAATTAATGAGCAGTTCTTC.